This TCR beta chain is drawn from a study of low-dose radiotherapy and immunotherapy resistance in tumors. Study-wide context: The patients were given nivolumab 240 mg every two weeks and ipilimumab 1 mg/kg every six weeks, through an intravenous route.

Donors received nivolumab, ipilimumab, aspirin, low-dose cyclophosphamide and low-dose radiotherapy. Each eligible patient had an advanced solid tumor, and these tumors lacked tumor-infiltrating lymphocytes. Both TCRalpha and TCRbeta chains were reverse transcribed with V-gene-specific primers. TCR amplification used 20 to 25 PCR cycles, a constant-region primer and a V-primer adapter. In vitro transcription amplified isolated mRNA. From the reads, TCRdb called clonotypes with MiXCR, one entry per CDR3 protein. The table shows about 12,000 distinct CDR3 sequences, with over 60% occurring only once. Deletions cut 4 bases from V and 8 bases from J, with 11 bases between. Germline CDR1 and CDR2: ENHRY and SYGVKD. The CDR3 runs to 13 residues.

The chain recombines TRBV10-3 with TRBJ1-4; D is unclear. The sequence was collected from a human donor with advanced metastatic prostate, ovarian, gallbladder or colorectal cancer (not recorded which). This table probably holds off-target reads from a library built for another chain. The CDR3 spells CAISGDEGEKLFF. The CDR3 nucleotides read TGTGCCATCAGTGGTGATGAAGGAGAAAAACTGTTTTTT.